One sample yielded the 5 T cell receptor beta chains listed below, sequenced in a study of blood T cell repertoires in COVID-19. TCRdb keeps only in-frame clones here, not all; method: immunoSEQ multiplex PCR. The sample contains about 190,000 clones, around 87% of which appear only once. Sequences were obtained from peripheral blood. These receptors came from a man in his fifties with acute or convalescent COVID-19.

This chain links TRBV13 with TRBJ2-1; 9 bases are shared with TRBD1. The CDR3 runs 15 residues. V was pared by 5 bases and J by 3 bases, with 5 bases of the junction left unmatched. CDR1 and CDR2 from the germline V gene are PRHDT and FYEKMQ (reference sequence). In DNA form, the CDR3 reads TGTGCCAGCAGCCCAAGACAGGGGGTCTACAATGAGCAGTTCTTC. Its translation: CASSPRQGVYNEQFF.

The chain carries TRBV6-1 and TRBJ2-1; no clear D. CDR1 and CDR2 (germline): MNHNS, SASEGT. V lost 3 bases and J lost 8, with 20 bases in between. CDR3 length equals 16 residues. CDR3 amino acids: CASSDPFRGYLDEQFF. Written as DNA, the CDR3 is TGTGCCAGCAGTGATCCCTTTCGAGGTTACCTCGATGAGCAGTTCTTC.

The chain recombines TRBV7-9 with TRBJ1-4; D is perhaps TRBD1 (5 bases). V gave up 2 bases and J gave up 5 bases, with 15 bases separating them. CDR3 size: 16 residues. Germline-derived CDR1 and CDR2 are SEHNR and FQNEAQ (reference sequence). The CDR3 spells CASSLRGEGLNEKLFF. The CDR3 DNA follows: TGTGCCAGCAGCTTACGGGGGGAGGGACTGAATGAAAAACTGTTTTTT.

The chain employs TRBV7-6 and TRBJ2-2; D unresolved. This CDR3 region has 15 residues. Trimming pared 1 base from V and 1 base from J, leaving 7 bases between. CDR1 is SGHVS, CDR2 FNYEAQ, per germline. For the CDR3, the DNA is TGTGCCAGCAGCTTAGAGGCAGGGAACACCGGGGAGCTGTTTTTT. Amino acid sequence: CASSLEAGNTGELFF.

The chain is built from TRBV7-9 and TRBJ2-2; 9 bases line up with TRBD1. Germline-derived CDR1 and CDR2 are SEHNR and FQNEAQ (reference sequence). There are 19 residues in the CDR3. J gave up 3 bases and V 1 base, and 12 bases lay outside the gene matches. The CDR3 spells CASSLVSGTGMRHTGELFF. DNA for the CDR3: TGTGCCAGCAGCTTAGTGTCCGGGACAGGGATGCGTCACACCGGGGAGCTGTTTTTT. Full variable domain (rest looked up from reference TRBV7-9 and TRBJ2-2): DTGVSQNPRHKITKRGQNVTFRCDPISEHNRLYWYRQTLGQGPEFLTYFQNEAQLEKSRLLSDRFSAERPKGSFSTLEIQRTEQGDSAMYLCASSLVSGTGMRHTGELFFGEGSRLTVL.